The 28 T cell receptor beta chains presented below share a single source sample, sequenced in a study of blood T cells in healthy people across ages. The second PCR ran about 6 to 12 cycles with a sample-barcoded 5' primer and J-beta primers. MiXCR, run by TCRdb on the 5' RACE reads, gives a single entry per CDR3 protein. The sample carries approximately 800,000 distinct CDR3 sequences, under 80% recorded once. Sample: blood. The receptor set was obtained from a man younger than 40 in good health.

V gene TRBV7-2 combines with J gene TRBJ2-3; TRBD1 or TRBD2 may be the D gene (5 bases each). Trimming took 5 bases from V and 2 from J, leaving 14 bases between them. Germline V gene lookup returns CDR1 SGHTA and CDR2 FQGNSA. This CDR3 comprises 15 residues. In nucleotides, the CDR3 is TGTGCCAGCAGCCTCTATAAGGGGACCACAGATACGCAGTATTTT. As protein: CASSLYKGTTDTQYF.

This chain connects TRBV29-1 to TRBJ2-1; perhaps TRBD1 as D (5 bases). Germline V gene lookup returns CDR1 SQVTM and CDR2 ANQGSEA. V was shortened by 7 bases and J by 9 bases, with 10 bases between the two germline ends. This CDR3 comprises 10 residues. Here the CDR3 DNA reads TGCAGCGGAGTAGGGGTTGAGCAGTTCTTC. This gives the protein CSGVGVEQFF.

The CDR3: CASSQDISGGKTQYF. CDR3 bases: TGCGCCAGCAGCCAAGATATTAGCGGGGGGAAGACCCAGTACTTC. V gene TRBV4-1 combines with J gene TRBJ2-5; 10 bases match TRBD2. Germline V gene lookup returns CDR1 MGHRA and CDR2 YSYEKL. The V and J ends lost 0 bases and 6 bases, in that order; junction bases with no gene match: 4. The CDR3 is made up of 15 amino acids.

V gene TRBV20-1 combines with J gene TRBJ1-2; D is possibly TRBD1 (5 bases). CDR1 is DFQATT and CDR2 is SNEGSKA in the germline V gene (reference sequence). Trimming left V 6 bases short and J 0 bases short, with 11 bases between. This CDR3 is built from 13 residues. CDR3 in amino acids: CSAEGLTNYGYTF. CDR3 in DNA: TGCAGTGCCGAGGGGTTAACTAACTATGGCTACACCTTC.

Here the CDR3 reads CASTNRGNGELFF. For the CDR3, the DNA is TGTGCCAGCACCAACAGGGGGAACGGGGAGCTGTTTTTT. This rearrangement joins TRBV12-3 or TRBV12-4 to TRBJ2-2; 8 nucleotides align to TRBD1. There are 13 residues in the CDR3. V was clipped by 7 bases and J by 7 bases; unmatched bases: 5.

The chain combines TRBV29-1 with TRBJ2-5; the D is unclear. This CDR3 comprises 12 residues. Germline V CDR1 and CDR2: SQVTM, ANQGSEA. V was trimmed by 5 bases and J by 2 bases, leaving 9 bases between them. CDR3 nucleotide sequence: TGCAGCGTTCGCTGGTATCAAGAGACCCAGTACTTC. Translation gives CSVRWYQETQYF.

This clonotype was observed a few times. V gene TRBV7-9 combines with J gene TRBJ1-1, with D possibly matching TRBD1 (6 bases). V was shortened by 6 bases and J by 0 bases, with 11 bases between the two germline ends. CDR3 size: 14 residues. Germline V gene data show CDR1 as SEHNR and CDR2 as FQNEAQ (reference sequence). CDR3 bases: TGTGCCAGCAGTGAACAGGGTTTGAACACTGAAGCTTTCTTT. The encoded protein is CASSEQGLNTEAFF.

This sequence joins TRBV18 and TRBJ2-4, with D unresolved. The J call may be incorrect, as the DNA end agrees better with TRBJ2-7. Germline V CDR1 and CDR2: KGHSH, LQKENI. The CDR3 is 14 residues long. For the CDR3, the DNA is TGTGCCAGCTCACCTACGGCCAGGTCCCACGAGCAGTACTTC. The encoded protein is CASSPTARSHEQYF.

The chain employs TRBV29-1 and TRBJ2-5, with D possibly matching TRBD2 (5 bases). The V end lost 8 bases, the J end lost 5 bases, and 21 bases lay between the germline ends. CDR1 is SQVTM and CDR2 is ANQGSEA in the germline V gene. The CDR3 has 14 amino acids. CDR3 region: CSMETKDSWETQYF. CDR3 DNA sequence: TGCAGCATGGAGACAAAGGACTCATGGGAGACCCAGTACTTC.

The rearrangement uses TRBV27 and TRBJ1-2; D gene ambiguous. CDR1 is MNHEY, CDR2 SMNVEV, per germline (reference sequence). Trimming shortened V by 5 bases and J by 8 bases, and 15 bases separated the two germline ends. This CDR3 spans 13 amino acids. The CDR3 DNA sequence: TGTGCCAGCAGTCCGATCGGGGAACCGGGCTACACCTTC. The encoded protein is CASSPIGEPGYTF.

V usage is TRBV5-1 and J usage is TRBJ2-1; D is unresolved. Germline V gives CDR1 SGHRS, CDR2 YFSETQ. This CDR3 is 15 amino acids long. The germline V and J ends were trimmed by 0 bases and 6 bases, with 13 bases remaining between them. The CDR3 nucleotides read TGCGCCAGCAGCTTGGAATGGGGTTTAATCAATGAGCAGTTCTTC. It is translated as CASSLEWGLINEQFF.

The CDR3 loop reads CASSGFNTGELFF. The CDR3 DNA is TGTGCCAGCTCAGGGTTTAACACCGGGGAGCTGTTTTTT. The rearrangement uses TRBV12-3 or TRBV12-4 and TRBJ2-2, with D possibly matching TRBD1 (5 bases). The CDR3 is 13 residues long. The V and J ends lost 8 bases and 2 bases respectively, with 9 bases between them.

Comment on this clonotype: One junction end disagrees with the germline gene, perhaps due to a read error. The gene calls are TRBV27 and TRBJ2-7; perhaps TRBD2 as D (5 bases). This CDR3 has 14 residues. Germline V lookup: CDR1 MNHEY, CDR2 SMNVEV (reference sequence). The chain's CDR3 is CAGSLSRARYEQYF. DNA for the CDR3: TGTGCCGGCAGTTTATCGAGGGCTCGCTACGAGCAGTACTTC.

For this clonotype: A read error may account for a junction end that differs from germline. This CDR3 reads CASSADRGGGGNPPQHF. The CDR3, as DNA: TGTGCCAGCAGCGCGGACAGGGGCGGAGGGGGCAATCCGCCCCAGCATTTT. The chain couples TRBV12-3 or TRBV12-4 to TRBJ1-5; 9 bases are a match to TRBD1. The CDR3 loop spans 17 amino acids.

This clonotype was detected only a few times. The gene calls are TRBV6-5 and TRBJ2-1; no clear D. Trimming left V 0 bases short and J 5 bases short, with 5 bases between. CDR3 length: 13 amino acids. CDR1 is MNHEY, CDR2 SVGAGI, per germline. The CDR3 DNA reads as TGTGCCAGCAGTTACTCGGTCAACAATGAGCAGTTCTTC. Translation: CASSYSVNNEQFF.

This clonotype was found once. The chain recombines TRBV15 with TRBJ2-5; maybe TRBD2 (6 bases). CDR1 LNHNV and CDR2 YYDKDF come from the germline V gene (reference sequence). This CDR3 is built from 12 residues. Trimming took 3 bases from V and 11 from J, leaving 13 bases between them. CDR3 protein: CATSSGAREQYF. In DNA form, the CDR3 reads TGTGCCACCAGCAGTGGGGCTCGGGAGCAGTACTTC.

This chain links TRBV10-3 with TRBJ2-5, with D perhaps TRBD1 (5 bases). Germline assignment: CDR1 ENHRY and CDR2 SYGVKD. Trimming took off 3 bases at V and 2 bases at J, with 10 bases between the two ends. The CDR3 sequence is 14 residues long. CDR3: CAISEPGSQETQYF. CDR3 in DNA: TGTGCCATCAGTGAACCAGGGTCGCAAGAGACCCAGTACTTC.

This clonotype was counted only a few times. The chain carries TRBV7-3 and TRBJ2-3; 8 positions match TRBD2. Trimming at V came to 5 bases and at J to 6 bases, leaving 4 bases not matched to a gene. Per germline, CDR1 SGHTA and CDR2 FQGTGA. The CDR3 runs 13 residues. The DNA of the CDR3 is TGTGCCAGCAGCACCTCTAGCGGGGATACGCAGTATTTT. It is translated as CASSTSSGDTQYF.

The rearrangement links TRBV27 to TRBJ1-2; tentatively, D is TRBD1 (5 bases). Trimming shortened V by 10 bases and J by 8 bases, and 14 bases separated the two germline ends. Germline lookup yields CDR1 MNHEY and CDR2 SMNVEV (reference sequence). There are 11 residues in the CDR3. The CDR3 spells CATFNGGGYTF. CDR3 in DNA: TGTGCCACCTTCAACGGGGGAGGCTACACCTTC.

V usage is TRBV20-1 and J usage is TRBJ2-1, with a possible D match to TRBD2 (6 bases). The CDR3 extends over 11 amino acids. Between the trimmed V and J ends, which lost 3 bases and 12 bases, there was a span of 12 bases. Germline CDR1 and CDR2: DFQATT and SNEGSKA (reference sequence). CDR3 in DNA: TGCAGTGCTAGCCGCGCGGGACGGCAGTTCTTC. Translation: CSASRAGRQFF.

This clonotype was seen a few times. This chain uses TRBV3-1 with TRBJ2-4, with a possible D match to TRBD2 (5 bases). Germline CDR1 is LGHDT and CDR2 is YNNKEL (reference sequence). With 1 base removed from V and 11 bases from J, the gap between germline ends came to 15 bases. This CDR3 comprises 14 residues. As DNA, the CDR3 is TGTGCCAGCAGCCAAGGATCGGGGAGTAGCGTTCAGTACTTC. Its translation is CASSQGSGSSVQYF.

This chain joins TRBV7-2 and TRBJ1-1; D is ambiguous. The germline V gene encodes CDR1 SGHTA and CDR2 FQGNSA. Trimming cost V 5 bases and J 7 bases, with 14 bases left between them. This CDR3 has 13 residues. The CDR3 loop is CASSVVQEYEAFF. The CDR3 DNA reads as TGTGCCAGCAGCGTAGTTCAGGAATATGAAGCTTTCTTT.

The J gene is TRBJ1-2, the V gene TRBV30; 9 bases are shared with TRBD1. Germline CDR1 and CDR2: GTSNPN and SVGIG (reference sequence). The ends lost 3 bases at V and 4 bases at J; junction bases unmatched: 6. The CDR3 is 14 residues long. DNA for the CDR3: TGTGCCTGGAGGGTACAGGGGGCTGGCTATGGCTACACCTTC. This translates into CAWRVQGAGYGYTF.

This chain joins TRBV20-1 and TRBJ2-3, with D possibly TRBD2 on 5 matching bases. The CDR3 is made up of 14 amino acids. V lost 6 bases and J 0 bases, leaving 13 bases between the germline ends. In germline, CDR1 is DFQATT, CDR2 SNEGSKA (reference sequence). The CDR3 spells CSAKDYSSTDTQYF. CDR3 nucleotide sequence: TGCAGTGCAAAAGACTATTCAAGCACAGATACGCAGTATTTT.

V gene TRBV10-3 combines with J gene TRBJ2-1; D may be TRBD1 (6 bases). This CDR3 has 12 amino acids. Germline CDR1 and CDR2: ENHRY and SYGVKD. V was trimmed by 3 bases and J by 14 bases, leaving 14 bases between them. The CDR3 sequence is CAISDPGADEFF. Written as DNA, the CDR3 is TGTGCCATCAGTGACCCAGGGGCCGACGAGTTCTTC.

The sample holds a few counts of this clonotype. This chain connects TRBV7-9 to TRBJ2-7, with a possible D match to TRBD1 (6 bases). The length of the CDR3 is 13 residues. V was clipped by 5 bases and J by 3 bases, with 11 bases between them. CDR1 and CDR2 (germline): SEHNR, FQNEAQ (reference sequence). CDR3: CASSPGTHYEQYF. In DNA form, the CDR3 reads TGTGCCAGCAGCCCCGGGACACACTACGAGCAGTACTTC.

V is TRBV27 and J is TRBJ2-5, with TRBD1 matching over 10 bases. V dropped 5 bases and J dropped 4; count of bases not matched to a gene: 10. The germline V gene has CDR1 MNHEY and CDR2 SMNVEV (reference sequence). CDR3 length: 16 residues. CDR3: CASSTSPGQGPETQYF. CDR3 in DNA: TGTGCCAGCAGTACCAGTCCGGGACAGGGGCCAGAGACCCAGTACTTC.

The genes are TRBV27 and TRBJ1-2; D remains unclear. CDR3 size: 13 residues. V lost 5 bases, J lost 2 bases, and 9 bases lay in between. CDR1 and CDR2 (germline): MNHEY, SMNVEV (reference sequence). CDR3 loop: CASSVARNYGYTF. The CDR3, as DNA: TGTGCCAGCAGTGTCGCTAGGAACTATGGCTACACCTTC.